This TCR beta chain was profiled in a study of CD8 T cells in ankylosing spondylitis. V lost 6 bases and J lost 7, with 19 bases in between. CDR3 length equals 15 residues. The germline V gene encodes CDR1 DFQATT and CDR2 SNEGSKA (reference sequence). One entry per CDR3 protein, called by TCRdb with MiXCR from the 5' RACE reads. The table lists 150,000 to 200,000 distinct CDR3 sequences, about 32% of them singletons. This clonotype occurred many times. Its specificity is not known. Study-level results: Disease-linked clones were reportedly significantly enriched in matched ankylosing spondylitis synovial fluid. A TCR beta motif of fewer than ten highly homologous variants appeared characteristic of ankylosing spondylitis blood.

The chain joins TRBV20-1 to TRBJ1-6; D is possibly TRBD1 (5 bases). Sequenced sample: synovial fluid, either unsorted or a sorted T cell fraction (not recorded which). The receptor's source is a male donor with ankylosing spondylitis. The CDR3 reads CSARAVGLGNSPLHF. Here the CDR3 DNA reads TGCAGTGCCAGGGCCGTGGGGCTGGGGAATTCACCCCTCCACTTT.